This T cell receptor (beta chain) appears in the sequencing data of a study of T-cell reconstitution after alpha-beta-depleted transplantation in children. Notes on the study in general: Expanded graft clones numbering several hundred reportedly gave rise to alpha-beta T cells about two months after transplant. Some patients' high day-60 TCRbeta diversity was attributed to recipient cells surviving conditioning. Counts and diversity of T cells one year after transplant came mostly from newly produced T cells.

Preparation of the TCRbeta library used unique molecular identifiers. TCRdb fed the PCR reads into MiXCR, producing one record per CDR3 protein. This table has about 980,000 distinct CDR3 sequences, roughly 29% appearing once. Details on this clonotype: Its antigen is currently unknown.

This CDR3 contains 18 residues. V was trimmed by 5 bases and J by 5 bases, leaving 25 bases between them. Germline lookup yields CDR1 MDHEN and CDR2 SYDVKM. The specimen was PBMCs, mostly from graft donor cells, collected 360 days after TCRalphabeta/CD19-depleted stem cell transplant. The TCR comes from a boy in the first two years of life who had a stem cell transplant for SCID, so the T cells may come from the graft donor. The chain uses TRBV28 and TRBJ1-5; D may be TRBD1 (5 bases). The CDR3 loop reads CASSIPAGVLGRDQPQHF. CDR3 in DNA: TGTGCCAGCAGTATTCCCGCGGGGGTTCTTGGACGAGATCAGCCCCAGCATTTT.